This T cell receptor (delta chain) appears in the sequencing data of a study of γδ T cells in repeated Plasmodium falciparum infection. Overall study context: Timepoints: baseline, immediately before selected infections, and 21 days after every infection. Study-wide results and caveats: Compared with Australian children, Malian Vdelta2-negative repertoires seemed more clonal, less diverse, less shared.

Each sorted gammadelta sample had TRG and TRD chains sequenced. TCRdb ran CATT on the multiplex PCR reads. The sample records more than 70,000 delta-chain clones, 0.8% to 1% being singletons. Flow sorting of PBMC yielded separate Vgamma9/Vdelta2+ and Vdelta2-negative gammadelta T cell populations for bulk repertoire analysis. This clone occurred a few times. What it recognizes is unknown. TCRdb assigns this DNA the protein of a much larger clone, which departs from its translation at residue 8; this likely reflects a read error, and the protein shown comes from translating the DNA. Germline loops: CDR1 TSWWSYY, CDR2 QGS. V gave up 2 bases and J gave up 4 bases, with 32 bases separating them. The CDR3 totals 22 residues.

The TCR was taken from a pool of human donors (malaria-infected and uninfected, not separated). What was sequenced was gamma-delta T cells from blood. The chain couples TRDV1 to TRDJ2; D is unresolved. Written as DNA, the CDR3 is TGTGCTCTTGGGGAAAGGGCCTCCGGAGGTGCCATCATACCACTCTCGACAGCACAACTCTTCTTT. Amino acids: CALGERASGGAIIPLSTAQLFF.